One and the same sample provided the 2 T cell receptor beta chains below, sequenced in a study of cytomegalovirus exposure and HLA in healthy donors. 13 Jbeta primers and 60 Vbeta primers were used for the PCR. The assay was immunoSEQ multiplex PCR, and TCRdb's table has in-frame clones only and misses some. The sample contains over 150,000 clones, around 77% of which appear only once. Specimen: PBMCs. The source of these receptors is a woman aged 30 to 39 in good health and CMV-seronegative.

J is TRBJ1-2 and V is TRBV9, with 7 bases lining up with TRBD1. The germline CDR1 and CDR2 sequences are SGDLS and YYNGEE. V was clipped by 3 bases and J by 6 bases; unmatched bases: 11. The CDR3 extends over 15 amino acids. DNA of the CDR3: TGTGCCAGCAGCGCCCTCTCCGCAGGGGGAAATGGCTACACCTTC. This gives the protein CASSALSAGGNGYTF.

CDR3 protein: CARSTGLAKETQYF. Written as DNA, the CDR3 is TGTGCCAGAAGCACTGGACTAGCGAAAGAGACCCAGTACTTC. This rearrangement joins TRBV7-5 to TRBJ2-5; the DNA was not used to check the table's D call, TRBD2. TRBV7-5 is marked as a pseudogene. This CDR3 spans 14 amino acids.